These T cell receptor beta chains were read from a single sample in a study of immune evolution from preneoplasia to lung adenocarcinoma. Only in-frame clones appear in the TCRdb table, and some are missing; sequencing was by immunoSEQ multiplex PCR. Of 5,500 to 7,500 clones listed, approximately 85% were seen once; the top ten hold about 5%. Sequenced material: FFPE invasive lung adenocarcinoma tissue. The receptor source for this set is a person between 50 and 70 years old with lung adenocarcinoma. CDR3s include the opening cysteine and the closing phenylalanine or tryptophan. Fields, in order: V gene, D gene, clone size, J gene, CDR3 DNA, CDR3 protein. A D gene is named only where the DNA matches it firmly. Clone size is shown for a subset of rows, as once, few, many or a class of expanded clone.

TRBV11-2	.	.	TRBJ2-5	TGTGCCAGCAGCGCCACACAAGAGACCCAGTACTTC	CASSATQETQYF
TRBV2	TRBD1	.	TRBJ1-5	TGTGCCAGCAGTCGGACAGGTGGCTATCAGCCCCAGCATTTT	CASSRTGGYQPQHF
TRBV11-2	.	.	TRBJ2-2	TGTGCCAGCAGCTTAGACTCAGACCTAACCGGGGAGCTGTTTTTT	CASSLDSDLTGELFF
TRBV5-6	.	.	TRBJ1-2	TGTGCCAGCAGGCCAACAGGTCACTATGGCTACACCTTC	CASRPTGHYGYTF
TRBV4-2	.	.	TRBJ2-2	TGTGCCAGCAGCCAACCCGTTATTGGGGAGCTGTTTTTT	CASSQPVIGELFF
TRBV5-1	.	.	TRBJ1-2	TGCGCCAGCAGCTTCAATCCACAGGGAGGCTATGGCTACACCTTC	CASSFNPQGGYGYTF
TRBV19	TRBD1	.	TRBJ2-1	TGTGCCAGTAGTATCAAAGGAGACGGACAGGGCAAGGAGAATGAGCAGTTCTTC	CASSIKGDGQGKENEQFF
TRBV6-5	.	once	TRBJ1-4	TGTGCCACTCGGGGGGGGTTGGAGGAAAAACTGTTTTTC	CATRGGLEEKLFF
TRBV18	.	.	TRBJ2-2	TGTGCCAGCTCACCAAGGTCACGGACCGGGGAGCTGTTTTTT	CASSPRSRTGELFF
TRBV7-9	.	few	TRBJ1-4	TGTGCCAGCAGCTTATTGTCAGGGTCAGCCTATAATGAAAAACTGTTTTTT	CASSLLSGSAYNEKLFF
TRBV7-2	.	.	TRBJ2-1	TGTGCCAGCAGCTTAGTCTGGGGCAGGGACAATGAGCAGTTCTTC	CASSLVWGRDNEQFF
TRBV11-2	TRBD1	.	TRBJ2-1	TGTGCCAGCAGCCGGGACAGGCTGCATGAGCAGTTCTTC	CASSRDRLHEQFF
TRBV25-1	.	once	TRBJ2-3	TGTGCCAGCAGCGATCGGACAGCCACAGATACGCAGTATTTT	CASSDRTATDTQYF
TRBV19	.	once	TRBJ2-6	TGTGCCAGTAGTCGGGGGGCGCGATCTGGGGCCAACGTCCTGACTTTC	CASSRGARSGANVLTF
TRBV18	.	few	TRBJ1-4	TGTGCCAGCTCACCGTCCGGGGATCCTAATGAAAAACTGTTTTTT	CASSPSGDPNEKLFF
TRBV29-1	.	.	TRBJ2-7	TGCAGCGTTGCGAAGGGGGGGGTCGAGCAGTACTTC	CSVAKGGVEQYF
TRBV9	.	.	TRBJ2-6	TGTGCCAGCAGCCCAGGTAGCTCTGGGGCCAACGTCCTGACTTTC	CASSPGSSGANVLTF
TRBV5-1	.	.	TRBJ2-2	TGCGCCAGCAGCTCCTCGGGATCCACCGGGGAGCTGTTTTTT	CASSSSGSTGELFF
TRBV29-1	TRBD1	.	TRBJ2-1	TGCAGCGTTGAAGATCGAGGACAGGGTAACGGTGAGCAGTTCTTC	CSVEDRGQGNGEQFF
TRBV10-3	TRBD2	few	TRBJ2-1	TGTGCCATTGGGCGACTAGCGGGAACGGGGAATGAGCAGTTCTTC	CAIGRLAGTGNEQFF
TRBV5-1	TRBD2	.	TRBJ2-2	TGCGCCAGCACAGGGAGGACTAGCGGGGCAATCACCGGGGAGCTGTTTTTT	CASTGRTSGAITGELFF
TRBV7-2	.	.	TRBJ2-7	TGTGCCAGCAGCTTACAATCCAACGAGCAGTACTTC	CASSLQSNEQYF
TRBV29-1	.	.	TRBJ1-2	TGCAGCGTTGAATTGGGCTCCGGCTACACCTTC	CSVELGSGYTF
TRBV5-6	TRBD1	.	TRBJ2-7	TGTGCCAGCAGCTTGACAGGGGGCATCTTCTACGAGCAGTACTTC	CASSLTGGIFYEQYF
TRBV10-3	.	.	TRBJ2-7	TGTGCCATCAGTGACGGGACACCCGGCTCCTACGAGCAGTACTTC	CAISDGTPGSYEQYF
TRBV6-5	.	.	TRBJ2-1	TGTGCCAGCGCGCGCCAGTTTTATTACAATGAGCAGTTCTTC	CASARQFYYNEQFF
TRBV20-1	.	.	TRBJ1-1	TGCAGTGCTAGAGCAGGGCCTGAAGCTTTCTTT	CSARAGPEAFF
TRBV6-4	.	.	TRBJ2-7	TGTGCCAGCGATGCGAGGAGTCCGAGCTCCTACGAGCAGTACTTC	CASDARSPSSYEQYF
TRBV19	.	.	TRBJ2-3	TGTGCCAGTAGTAGAGGCGGGAGCACAGATACGCAGTATTTT	CASSRGGSTDTQYF
TRBV12-2	.	.	TRBJ2-4	TGTGCAAGTCTCCAGTTAGCCAAAAACATTCAGTACTTC	CASLQLAKNIQYF
TRBV18	TRBD1	once	TRBJ2-7	TGTGCCAGCTCACTGAGGACAGGGCCGCGGAGCGAGCAGTACTTC	CASSLRTGPRSEQYF
TRBV30	.	.	TRBJ2-1	TGTGCCTGGAGTCTGGGCAGGGGCAATGAGCAGTTCTTC	CAWSLGRGNEQFF
TRBV5-1	TRBD1	.	TRBJ2-2	TGCGCCAGCATGATAGGACAGGGGAACACCGGGGAGCTGTTTTTT	CASMIGQGNTGELFF
TRBV5-1	.	.	TRBJ2-7	TGCGCCAGCAGCTTGTCTCAGGGTAACCACGAGCAGTACTTC	CASSLSQGNHEQYF
TRBV4-1	.	.	TRBJ2-3	TGCGCCAGCAGCCAAGACCCCGGTGTTAGCACAGATACGCAGTATTTT	CASSQDPGVSTDTQYF
TRBV27	.	.	TRBJ2-3	TGTGCCAGCAGCCAAAGTCCCAGCACAGATACGCAGTATTTT	CASSQSPSTDTQYF
TRBV7-8	.	.	TRBJ2-7	TGTGCCAGCAGCTTAGATTCCGAGCAGTACTTC	CASSLDSEQYF
TRBV18	TRBD2	.	TRBJ2-3	TGTGCCAGCTCACCACCTCGGACTAGCGGGTACATCACAGATACGCAGTATTTT	CASSPPRTSGYITDTQYF
TRBV4-1	.	.	TRBJ2-5	TGCGCCAGCAGCCACCCGATCTTAGCGGCCCAAGAGACCCAGTACTTC	CASSHPILAAQETQYF
TRBV7-2	.	.	TRBJ2-1	TGTGCCAGCAGCACCCACCCGGGGAATGAGCAGTTCTTC	CASSTHPGNEQFF
TRBV7-9	TRBD2	.	TRBJ2-1	TGTGCCAGCAGCCTAGGAACTAGCGGTATTTCGTTCTTC	CASSLGTSGISFF
TRBV15	.	.	TRBJ2-7	TGTGCCACCAGCAGAGCTTCCAGGCCTTTCGAGCAGTACTTC	CATSRASRPFEQYF
TRBV7-9	.	.	TRBJ1-5	TGTGCCAGCAGCCGTGGGGACAATCAGCCCCAGCATTTT	CASSRGDNQPQHF
TRBV6-4	.	.	TRBJ2-6	TGTGCCAGCAGTGCAGGTTCTGGGGCCAACGTCCTGACTTTC	CASSAGSGANVLTF
TRBV7-8	TRBD1	.	TRBJ2-7	TGTGCCAGCAGCTTATCTGGGACAGGCTACGAGCAGTACTTC	CASSLSGTGYEQYF
TRBV5-1	TRBD1	once	TRBJ2-1	TGCGCCAGCAGCTCGAGCAGGGGGTGGAATGAGCAGTTCTTC	CASSSSRGWNEQFF
TRBV2	TRBD1	.	TRBJ1-4	TGTGCCAGCAGACCGGGACAGGGAACCGAAAAACTGTTTTTT	CASRPGQGTEKLFF
TRBV11-2	TRBD2	.	TRBJ2-1	TGTGCCAGCAGCCTAACTAGCGAGTACTACAATGAGCAGTTCTTC	CASSLTSEYYNEQFF
TRBV6-4	.	.	TRBJ2-2	TGTGCCAGCACCCCCGGGGAGCTGTTTTTT	CASTPGELFF
TRBV2	.	.	TRBJ2-6	TGTGCCAGCAGAGTCCACAGGGCCGGGGCCAACGTCCTGACTTTC	CASRVHRAGANVLTF
TRBV10-3	.	.	TRBJ1-1	TGTGCCATCAAGGGGCAGGGGAACACTGAAGCTTTCTTT	CAIKGQGNTEAFF
TRBV7-2	.	.	TRBJ1-3	TGTGCCAGCAGCTTAAAAGGACACACCATATATTTT	CASSLKGHTIYF
TRBV11-1	.	.	TRBJ1-1	TGTGCCAGCAGCCAAGGACTCGGAGCTTTTTTT	CASSQGLGAFF
TRBV19	TRBD2	.	TRBJ2-7	TGTGCCAGTAGTACCTGGACTAGCGGGGTCTACGAGCAGTACTTC	CASSTWTSGVYEQYF
TRBV9	TRBD2	.	TRBJ2-1	TGTGCCAGCAGCGTAAAGGCGGGAGGCTCCTACAATGAGCAGTTCTTC	CASSVKAGGSYNEQFF
TRBV2	TRBD2	once	TRBJ2-5	TGTGCCAGCAGTGAGTGGGGGAGGGAAGAGACCCAGTACTTC	CASSEWGREETQYF
TRBV27	.	.	TRBJ2-5	TGTGCCAGCAGTATCACATGGGGGGCCGGGACCCAGTACTTC	CASSITWGAGTQYF
TRBV7-9	TRBD1	.	TRBJ2-2	TGTGCCAGCAGCTTATCCGATACAGGGGGGACCGGGGAGCTGTTTTTT	CASSLSDTGGTGELFF
TRBV19	.	.	TRBJ2-1	TGTGCCACGACCCGCACCTACACAGCGGACCATGAGCAGTTCTTC	CATTRTYTADHEQFF